The present T cell receptor beta chain was sequenced within a study of Graves' ophthalmopathy and Graves' hyperthyroidism. At the level of the study: The study drew peripheral blood at initial diagnosis, before any treatment. Broader study findings: Blood also held most thyroid clonotypes expanded above 0.001 frequency.

Symptoms, serum thyroxine and TRAb, thyroid ultrasound, and orbital computed tomography formed the diagnostic basis. RNA transcripts yielded amplified TCR beta CDR3 regions. Second-round multiplex PCR followed a first-round RT-PCR using HTBI primers. Each CDR3 protein gets one entry after TCRdb re-called the multiplex PCR reads with MiXCR. The sample gives fewer than 400,000 distinct CDR3 sequences, approximately 20% of which show up once; 1.5% to 2% is in the top ten. This clonotype was counted at least ten times. Antigen: not known. This CDR3 contains 15 residues. V dropped 6 bases and J dropped 4 bases, with 16 bases sitting between them. Germline lookup yields CDR1 MDHEN and CDR2 SYDVKM.

The origin of this receptor is a woman in her late teens or twenties with Graves' ophthalmopathy. The specimen sequenced was peripheral blood. The rearrangement links TRBV28 to TRBJ1-5, with D perhaps matching TRBD1 (6 bases). The CDR3 nucleotides read TGTGCCAGCAGCGTCACGGGGGCGGGAAATCAGCCCCAGCATTTT. It is translated as CASSVTGAGNQPQHF.